This TCR beta chain was documented in a study of CD8+ T cells in alopecia areata. This clone was recorded only once. Treatment described: oral pan-JAK inhibitor, 5-10 mg twice daily. Reverse transcribed after extraction, RNA yielded cDNA as the sequencing template. Profiled with immunoSEQ multiplex PCR; TCRdb holds only in-frame clones, not every one. Among about 140,000 clones listed, around 83% were seen once. CDR1 and CDR2 from the germline V gene are SGHRS and YFSETQ. CDR3 length equals 16 residues. Unmatched junction bases numbered 11, after V lost 0 bases and J lost 5 bases. Sequenced here: CD8+ T cells sorted from blood, sampled at week 4, from a patient treated with tofacitinib. This sequence joins TRBV5-1 and TRBJ2-7; 7 bases align to TRBD1. The sequence came from a human donor with alopecia areata. The CDR3 DNA follows: TGCGCCAGCAGCTTGGCTTCCCCGACAGGGTTTCACGAGCAGTACTTC. Amino acid sequence: CASSLASPTGFHEQYF.